This TCR beta chain comes out of a study of identical twins listed by TCRdb under 2016. Regarding the research as a whole: TCR alpha and beta repertoires from monozygotic twins, unrelated adults of various ages and cord blood were deep-sequenced to test whether fetal clonotypes persist. To rule out contamination, replicate twin experiments were performed at different times with different library preparation protocols.

All donors were healthy Caucasians. The twin cohort consisted of three pairs of female monozygotic twins, all aged roughly 18 to 30 years. CD4+ and CD8+ T cell populations were isolated with positive isolation kits from Invitrogen. There are 14 amino acids in the CDR3, from cysteine to phenylalanine inclusive. CDR3 DNA is the only sequence kept; it has 42 bases, read in frame from the first base. Germline trimming amounts to 3 bases on V and 3 bases on J, with 2 as the count of junction bases outside the gene matches. The CDR1 and CDR2 encoded by the germline V gene (reference sequence) are MNHEY and SMNVEV. Libraries were constructed by 5' RACE. Sequencing instrument: Illumina HiSeq 2000. Template switching introduced a universal primer binding site; the final cDNA contained a unique molecular identifier, enabling accurate counting of TCR cDNA molecules. Specific primers in the conserved constant-segment region were used to synthesize first-strand cDNA for the TCR alpha and beta chains. To control for contamination, each cDNA library was double barcoded with a SMART-Mk sample barcode plus Illumina barcodes. TruSeq adapter sequences, together with Illumina sample barcodes, were added in two successive PCR steps. Sequencing of the TCR alpha and beta cDNA libraries was done on the Illumina HiSeq platform using custom primers. As for the original processing: MiGEC was used to process raw reads and extract unique molecular identifiers, and MiXCR was used to find CDR3 positions. Recombination models were inferred per individual with the repgenHMM and IGoR tools using an EM algorithm. The tcR package in R was used for shared clonotype analysis, with sharing normalized by the product of cloneset sizes. To study raw recombination without the effects of thymic and clonal selection, out-of-frame nonproductive sequences were analyzed. TCRdb reprocessing: public reads trimmed at Q25 with fastp, clones called with MiXCR, in-frame beta chains kept. Identical CDR3 protein sequences are pooled into one entry, listed with their most common genes and DNA. The V and J calls come from TCRdb's annotation, not from the publication. This sample has fewer than 250,000 distinct CDR3 sequences in its table, and 6% to 8.5% of those were observed once. Under 6% of the sample is taken by the ten largest.

Overall results and qualifications from the work: Compared with coincidental sharing between unrelated individuals, an excess of low generation-probability sequences was observed among out-of-frame TCR alpha sequences shared between twins. Recombination models systematically underestimated out-of-frame TCR alpha sharing in monozygotic twins but agreed with sharing between unrelated individuals. Because the same donors could not be followed over many years, the conclusions relied on cross-sectional statistical analysis. Zero-insertion analyses could be partly confounded by invariant T cells such as MAIT and iNKT, though diverse VJ usage argued against such confounding for most clonotypes. A weaker excess of twin sharing was found in beta out-of-frame sequences because the signal-to-noise ratio was lowered by fewer shared sequences. Abundant cord blood beta clonotypes had fewer insertions, young adult naive repertoires showed a similar but weaker trend, and memory repertoires showed no such trend.

This clonotype was picked up many times. This receptor's antigen is unknown. Per-nucleotide qualities are absent, and no much larger clonotype sits a single base away. This sample was also put to use in a study of yellow fever vaccine responses in identical twins. The second study's authors report: According to the authors, in identical twins the way T cells responded to vaccination appeared partly convergent and partly personalized. In the study, vaccine-responding T cell clones were precisely tracked in identical twins.

This sequence uses TRBV27 and TRBJ2-7; 10 bases in the junction line up with TRBD1. Sequencing was carried out using CD8+ T cells sorted from blood. The receptor was derived from a young woman in good health. CDR3 protein: CASSFRTGGYEQYF. The nucleotide sequence reads as follows: TGTGCCAGCAGTTTTAGGACAGGGGGCTACGAGCAGTACTTC.